Below, 28 T cell receptor beta chains from the same sample are listed, as sequenced in a study of shared clonotypes between healthy human individuals. The table came from immunoSEQ multiplex PCR; TCRdb's copy has only in-frame clones and leaves some out. The repertoire holds around 1.4 million clones, around 98.5% seen once, with around 0.33% in the top ten. The specimen sequenced was naive CD4+ T cells sorted from blood. Regarding subset: CD45RA+ positively selected. Source of these receptors: a man aged 30 to 45 in good health.

This clone was recorded only once. The V call is TRBV4-2, the J call TRBJ2-2; 7 positions match TRBD2. With V trimmed by 1 base and J by 5 bases, 7 bases remained unmatched. This CDR3 contains 16 residues. Germline lookup yields CDR1 LGHNA and CDR2 YNFKEQ. The CDR3 DNA reads as TGTGCCAGCAGCCAAGTTCTCGCGGGAGAGACCGGGGAGCTGTTTTTT. Amino acids: CASSQVLAGETGELFF.

V gene TRBV2 combines with J gene TRBJ1-1; no clear D. The CDR3 loop spans 13 amino acids. With 4 bases removed from V and 0 bases from J, the gap between germline ends came to 6 bases. Looked up from germline, CDR1 is SNHLY and CDR2 is FYNNEI. The CDR3 loop reads CASSGVMNTEAFF. In DNA, the CDR3 is TGTGCCAGCAGTGGAGTAATGAACACTGAAGCTTTCTTT.

The rearrangement links TRBV10-1 to TRBJ2-7; no clear D gene. Per germline, CDR1 WNHNN and CDR2 SYGVQD (reference sequence). The CDR3 sequence is 15 residues long. Trimming removed 2 bases at V and 9 bases at J, with 20 bases between. CDR3 sequence: CASSEDDRYRSRQYF. The DNA for the CDR3 is TGCGCCAGCAGTGAGGATGATCGGTACCGTTCGAGGCAGTACTTC.

J is TRBJ2-1 and V is TRBV7-9; 11 bases match TRBD2. The CDR3 runs to 17 residues. Germline V gene data show CDR1 as SEHNR and CDR2 as FQNEAQ (reference sequence). V gave up 3 bases and J gave up 5 bases; unmatched junction bases: 9. CDR3 loop: CASSLADTGLADNEQFF. For the CDR3, the DNA is TGTGCCAGCAGCTTGGCGGACACGGGACTAGCGGACAATGAGCAGTTCTTC.

The chain is built from TRBV5-1 and TRBJ2-3, with 7 bases fitting TRBD2. The CDR3 extends over 17 amino acids. Germline V CDR1 and CDR2: SGHRS, YFSETQ. V was clipped by 0 bases and J by 2 bases; unmatched bases: 9. CDR3 protein: CASSLGEGRGLTDTQYF. The DNA for the CDR3 is TGCGCCAGCAGCTTGGGGGAGGGCCGCGGACTCACAGATACGCAGTATTTT.

This clone occurred once. The V and J genes are TRBV5-6 and TRBJ2-1; tentatively, D is TRBD2 (5 bases). Germline-derived CDR1 and CDR2 are SGHDT and YYEEEE. The V end lost 0 bases, the J end lost 2 bases, and 9 bases lay between the germline ends. The CDR3 contains 15 residues. CDR3 in DNA: TGTGCCAGCAGCTTGGCGGACTCGACCTACAATGAGCAGTTCTTC. Translated: CASSLADSTYNEQFF.

This clone has only one observation. The chain combines TRBV19 with TRBJ1-5; D remains unclear. CDR3 length equals 16 residues. The germline gives CDR1 LNHDA, CDR2 SQIVND (reference sequence). Trimming removed 3 bases from V and 3 bases from J, with 15 bases in between. For the CDR3, the DNA is TGTGCCAGTAGTATCGGAGTTAGGGAGGCCAATCAGCCCCAGCATTTT. Translation: CASSIGVREANQPQHF.

This sequence joins TRBV5-4 and TRBJ1-5; D is undetermined. This CDR3 region has 13 residues. The V gene lost 0 bases and the J gene lost 6 bases, with 7 bases spanning the gap. Germline V lookup: CDR1 SGHNT, CDR2 YYREEE (reference sequence). The CDR3 is CASSLGAGQPQHF. The CDR3 DNA is TGTGCCAGCAGCTTGGGGGCTGGTCAGCCCCAGCATTTT.

The chain carries TRBV2 and TRBJ2-5; weak D call: TRBD1 (6 bases). Per the germline V gene, CDR1 is SNHLY and CDR2 is FYNNEI. This CDR3 has 14 residues. V was pared by 4 bases and J by 4 bases, with 13 bases between. CDR3 residues: CASSVDSSTETQYF. In DNA, the CDR3 is TGTGCCAGCAGTGTGGACAGCTCAACAGAGACCCAGTACTTC.

The chain joins TRBV5-4 to TRBJ1-2; D gene unclear. V dropped 3 bases and J dropped 9 bases, with 21 bases sitting between them. Germline-derived CDR1 and CDR2 are SGHNT and YYREEE (reference sequence). The CDR3 spans 15 residues. CDR3 coding DNA: TGTGCCAGCAGCTCAGGAGGGTCCGTCATGTCGAGCTACACCTTC. Its protein is CASSSGGSVMSSYTF.

This clone was picked up one time. The chain uses TRBV20-1 and TRBJ2-3; TRBD2 agrees at 7 bases. This CDR3 contains 11 residues. With V trimmed by 5 bases and J by 6 bases, 2 bases remained unmatched. Germline loops: CDR1 DFQATT, CDR2 SNEGSKA (reference sequence). CDR3 amino acids: CSAFGRDTQYF. CDR3 nucleotide sequence: TGCAGTGCTTTCGGGAGGGATACGCAGTATTTT.

This CDR3 is CASSGSRPTYEQYF. The CDR3 DNA is TGTGCCAGCAGCGGATCCCGACCGACTTACGAGCAGTACTTC. The chain joins TRBV28 to TRBJ2-7; D call uncertain. Germline CDR1 and CDR2: MDHEN and SYDVKM. This CDR3 contains 14 residues. Trimming pared 6 bases from V and 4 bases from J, leaving 16 bases between.

A word on this clone: The same CDR3 arises from other DNA sequences in this sample as well. J is TRBJ2-3 and V is TRBV7-9; 7 positions match TRBD1. CDR1 and CDR2 from the germline V gene are SEHNR and FQNEAQ (reference sequence). V gave up 5 bases and J gave up 1 base; unmatched junction bases: 3. This CDR3 spans 14 amino acids. As DNA, the CDR3 is TGTGCCAGCAGCCTCGGACAGGGCACAGATACGCAGTATTTT. It specifies CASSLGQGTDTQYF. Together with reference TRBV7-9 and TRBJ2-3, the CDR3 gives the full variable domain: DTGVSQNPRHKITKRGQNVTFRCDPISEHNRLYWYRQTLGQGPEFLTYFQNEAQLEKSRLLSDRFSAERPKGSFSTLEIQRTEQGDSAMYLCASSLGQGTDTQYFGPGTRLTVL.

The CDR3: CASSDVKGGNIQYF. For the CDR3, the DNA is TGCGCCAGCAGTGACGTAAAAGGGGGAAACATTCAGTACTTC. The rearrangement joins TRBV10-2 to TRBJ2-4, with D possibly being TRBD1 (6 bases). CDR1 WSHSY and CDR2 SAAADI come from the germline V gene. Trimming removed 3 bases from V and 6 bases from J, with 12 bases in between. This CDR3 contains 14 residues.

Notes on this clone: Other nucleotide sequences in the sample specify the same CDR3. The rearrangement uses TRBV7-9 and TRBJ2-1; 9 bases line up with TRBD2. The CDR3 has 15 residues. The trim removed 5 bases at V and 4 bases at J, leaving 6 bases unmatched. Germline V gene lookup returns CDR1 SEHNR and CDR2 FQNEAQ (reference sequence). CDR3 nucleotides: TGTGCCAGCAGCGGAACTAGCGGGTCTTACAATGAGCAGTTCTTC. This codes for CASSGTSGSYNEQFF.

V and J are TRBV5-1 and TRBJ1-2; no clear D. The ends were cut back, 3 bases at V and 0 bases at J, with 24 bases in the middle. CDR1 and CDR2 from the germline V gene are SGHRS and YFSETQ. The CDR3 totals 19 residues. The CDR3 bases are TGCGCCAGCAGCTACAGTAGGGCGGAAAAGACTATAGCTAACTATGGCTACACCTTC. It translates to CASSYSRAEKTIANYGYTF. The full variable domain, rest sourced from reference TRBV5-1 and TRBJ1-2, is KAGVTQTPRYLIKTRGQQVTLSCSPISGHRSVSWYQQTPGQGLQFLFEYFSETQRNKGNFPGRFSGRQFSNSRSEMNVSTLELGDSALYLCASSYSRAEKTIANYGYTFGSGTRLTVV.

The J gene is TRBJ2-3, the V gene TRBV7-2; D unclear. With 3 bases removed from V and 0 bases from J, the gap between germline ends came to 7 bases. CDR1 SGHTA and CDR2 FQGNSA come from the germline V gene. This CDR3 spans 14 amino acids. DNA for the CDR3: TGTGCCAGCAGCTTTCGGAGAAGCACAGATACGCAGTATTTT. It is translated as CASSFRRSTDTQYF. Looking up the rest from reference TRBV7-2 and TRBJ2-3 gives the full variable domain: GAGVSQSPSNKVTEKGKDVELRCDPISGHTALYWYRQSLGQGLEFLIYFQGNSAPDKSGLPSDRFSAERTGGSVSTLTIQRTQQEDSAVYLCASSFRRSTDTQYFGPGTRLTVL.

V gene TRBV18 combines with J gene TRBJ1-2; D is perhaps TRBD1 (6 bases). The CDR3 consists of 14 residues. With 6 bases removed from V and 2 bases from J, the gap between germline ends came to 13 bases. The V gene's germline CDR1 is KGHSH and CDR2 LQKENI. The CDR3 DNA follows: TGTGCCAGCTCGACAACAGGGATGAACTATGGCTACACCTTC. The encoded protein is CASSTTGMNYGYTF.

The chain couples TRBV29-1 to TRBJ2-7, with D possibly matching TRBD1 (5 bases). This CDR3 has 12 residues. Germline V gene lookup returns CDR1 SQVTM and CDR2 ANQGSEA. The V gene lost 7 bases and the J gene lost 3 bases, with 13 bases spanning the gap. The CDR3, as DNA: TGCAGCGCTTGGACAAGCAACTACGAGCAGTACTTC. It encodes CSAWTSNYEQYF.

The chain carries TRBV7-2 and TRBJ1-1, with D tentatively TRBD1 (5 bases). CDR3 length: 13 residues. Germline CDR1 is SGHTA and CDR2 is FQGNSA. Trimming removed 0 bases from V and 8 bases from J, with 10 bases in between. CDR3 sequence: CASSLAGVAEAFF. For the CDR3, the DNA is TGTGCCAGCAGCTTAGCGGGGGTCGCCGAAGCTTTCTTT.

The chain carries TRBV9 and TRBJ2-2, with 7 bases lining up with TRBD1. The CDR3 length is 16 residues. V trimming: 3 bases; J trimming: 4 bases; junction bases outside the gene matches: 9. Germline loops: CDR1 SGDLS, CDR2 YYNGEE. The CDR3 coding sequence is TGTGCCAGCAGCGAGGTTACAGGGGTCCCCACCGGGGAGCTGTTTTTT. Translated: CASSEVTGVPTGELFF.

This clone has only a few counts. The rearrangement joins TRBV28 to TRBJ1-5, with D unresolved. From germline, CDR1 is MDHEN and CDR2 SYDVKM. V gave up 6 bases and J gave up 7 bases, with 13 bases separating them. This CDR3 has 13 residues. The chain's CDR3 is CASRVRQEQPQHF. The CDR3 DNA follows: TGTGCCAGCAGGGTGCGGCAGGAGCAGCCCCAGCATTTT.

CDR3 DNA sequence: TGTGCCAGCAGCTTAGAATCCAGGATTTACTATGGCTACACCTTC. Its translation is CASSLESRIYYGYTF. The V and J genes are TRBV7-9 and TRBJ1-2; D is uncertain. CDR1 and CDR2 (germline): SEHNR, FQNEAQ (reference sequence). The CDR3 is made up of 15 amino acids. V was pared by 1 base and J by 3 bases, with 12 bases between.

The chain joins TRBV28 to TRBJ1-2, with D unresolved. The CDR3 extends over 13 amino acids. Trimming took off 2 bases at V and 5 bases at J, with 9 bases between the two ends. Germline values: CDR1 MDHEN, CDR2 SYDVKM. CDR3 DNA sequence: TGTGCCAGCAGTTTAATCCAGCCATATGGCTACACCTTC. Its protein is CASSLIQPYGYTF.

This clone was seen a single time. The V gene is TRBV5-4, the J gene TRBJ2-7; D remains unclear. The CDR3 is made up of 13 amino acids. V gave up 4 bases and J gave up 4 bases, with 12 bases separating them. Germline-derived CDR1 and CDR2 are SGHNT and YYREEE (reference sequence). The CDR3 reads CASSLVSGYEQYF. CDR3 sequence (DNA): TGTGCCAGCAGCCTTGTCTCTGGGTACGAGCAGTACTTC.

This clone was picked up one time. This chain connects TRBV6-5 to TRBJ2-5; TRBD2 aligns across 15 bases. Germline loops: CDR1 MNHEY, CDR2 SVGAGI. This CDR3 is 15 amino acids long. The trim removed 6 bases at V and 7 bases at J, leaving 6 bases unmatched. CDR3 coding DNA: TGTGCCAGCAGCCTCGGACTAGCGGGAGGGGGGACCCAGTACTTC. It yields the protein CASSLGLAGGGTQYF.

The rearrangement uses TRBV9 and TRBJ2-1; 11 bases map to TRBD2. The CDR3 is 15 residues long. V lost 0 bases to trimming and J lost 8 bases; unmatched junction nucleotides: 4. Looked up from germline, CDR1 is SGDLS and CDR2 is YYNGEE. The CDR3 loop is CASSVELAGAYEQFF. The CDR3, as DNA: TGTGCCAGCAGCGTAGAACTAGCGGGAGCTTATGAGCAGTTCTTC.

The chain uses TRBV19 and TRBJ2-2, with D possibly matching TRBD2 (5 bases). Germline V CDR1 and CDR2: LNHDA, SQIVND (reference sequence). The V gene lost 3 bases and the J gene lost 4 bases, with 12 bases spanning the gap. This CDR3 region has 15 residues. The CDR3 nucleotides are TGTGCCAGTAGTATCCGAGGGCCAGGCACCGGGGAGCTGTTTTTT. This translates into CASSIRGPGTGELFF.